Below, 21 T cell receptor beta chains from the same sample are listed, as sequenced in a study of cytomegalovirus exposure and HLA in healthy donors. 60 Vbeta and 13 Jbeta primers were used in PCR. Sequencing was performed with immunoSEQ multiplex PCR; in TCRdb, only in-frame clones are kept and a portion is missing. The sample lists under 200,000 clones; 68% were seen once. The source material was PBMCs. These TCRs come from a woman between 40 and 50 years old in good health and CMV-seropositive.

Here the CDR3 reads CASSKRDTDTQYF. CDR3 in DNA: TGTGCCAGCAGCAAGCGAGACACAGATACGCAGTATTTT. V gene TRBV7-2 combines with J gene TRBJ2-3; D call uncertain. The CDR3 consists of 13 residues. The germline CDR1 and CDR2 sequences are SGHTA and FQGNSA. Trimming left V 5 bases short and J 2 bases short, with 8 bases between.

The chain couples TRBV4-3 to TRBJ2-3; TRBD1 is a possible D gene (6 bases). The germline V gene encodes CDR1 LGHNA and CDR2 YSLEER. V lost 0 bases, J lost 4 bases, and 11 bases lay in between. There are 15 residues in the CDR3. Here the CDR3 DNA reads TGCGCCAGCAGCCAAGACAGGGGTCAGGCAGATACGCAGTATTTT. Translation gives CASSQDRGQADTQYF.

At least ten counts were recorded for this clone. The chain has TRBV4-3 and TRBJ2-3; D possibly corresponds to TRBD1 (7 bases). The germline V gene has CDR1 LGHNA and CDR2 YSLEER. V dropped 1 base and J dropped 5 bases, with 13 bases sitting between them. This CDR3 is built from 15 residues. The CDR3 here is CASSQGDREEDTQYF. In DNA, the CDR3 is TGCGCCAGCAGCCAAGGCGACAGGGAGGAAGATACGCAGTATTTT.

This clone appeared a few times. The chain links TRBV20-1 to TRBJ2-7; D is perhaps TRBD2 (5 bases). CDR1 and CDR2 from the germline V gene are DFQATT and SNEGSKA (reference sequence). The CDR3 has 11 amino acids. V was cut by 4 bases and J by 5 bases, with 9 bases left in between. CDR3 DNA: TGCAGTGCTAACACGCGGGACGAGCAGTACTTC. Protein product: CSANTRDEQYF.

This clone was recorded a few times. The chain joins TRBV12-5 to TRBJ2-5; tentative D call: TRBD1 (6 bases). This CDR3 is built from 16 residues. V was shortened by 3 bases and J by 2 bases, with 16 bases between the two germline ends. CDR1 LGHNT and CDR2 FRNRAP come from the germline V gene. Here the CDR3 DNA reads TGTGCTAGTGGTTTAGAACTTGGACAGAATCAAGAGACCCAGTACTTC. Its protein is CASGLELGQNQETQYF.

The chain links TRBV29-1 to TRBJ1-1; tentative D call: TRBD1 (6 bases). Trimming stripped 4 bases from V and 6 bases from J, with 9 bases between. The CDR3 has 11 residues. Germline V lookup: CDR1 SQVTM, CDR2 ANQGSEA. CDR3 sequence (DNA): TGCAGCGTTGGACAGGATGCTGAAGCTTTCTTT. Translated: CSVGQDAEAFF. The entire variable domain, with the rest obtained from reference TRBV29-1 and TRBJ1-1, is as follows: SAVISQKPSRDICQRGTSLTIQCQVDSQVTMMFWYRQQPGQSLTLIATANQGSEATYESGFVIDKFPISRPNLTFSTLTVSNMSPEDSSIYLCSVGQDAEAFFGQGTRLTVV.

This clone was observed a few times. The chain uses TRBV7-2 and TRBJ2-3; a weak D match, TRBD2 (6 bases). The V end lost 1 base, the J end lost 2 bases, and 13 bases lay between the germline ends. There are 16 residues in the CDR3. Looked up from germline, CDR1 is SGHTA and CDR2 is FQGNSA. The CDR3 sequence: CASSLGGVGTTDTQYF. The CDR3 DNA reads TGTGCCAGCAGCTTAGGCGGGGTTGGGACCACAGATACGCAGTATTTT.

The J gene is TRBJ2-4, the V gene TRBV27, with TRBD1 identical over 9 bases. Trimming cost V 6 bases and J 6 bases; bases outside gene matches: 0. This CDR3 comprises 12 residues. Germline values: CDR1 MNHEY, CDR2 SMNVEV (reference sequence). Here the CDR3 DNA reads TGTGCCAGCAGGACAGGGGGAAACATTCAGTACTTC. Protein: CASRTGGNIQYF.

This clone was recorded a few times. The V call is TRBV9, the J call TRBJ1-5, with TRBD1 matching over 9 bases. The ends lost 3 bases at V and 0 bases at J; junction bases unmatched: 7. From germline, CDR1 is SGDLS and CDR2 YYNGEE. This CDR3 region has 17 residues. Here the CDR3 DNA reads TGTGCCAGCAGCGCTGGAACAGGGGGCTCTAGCAATCAGCCCCAGCATTTT. Its translation: CASSAGTGGSSNQPQHF. The full variable domain, with the rest looked up from reference TRBV9 and TRBJ1-5, is DSGVTQTPKHLITATGQRVTLRCSPRSGDLSVYWYQQSLDQGLQFLIQYYNGEERAKGNILERFSAQQFPDLHSELNLSSLELGDSALYFCASSAGTGGSSNQPQHFGDGTRLSIL.

This chain connects TRBV29-1 to TRBJ1-1; D is uncertain. The V end was cut by 5 bases, the J end by 1 base, with 14 bases between. CDR1 is SQVTM and CDR2 is ANQGSEA in the germline V gene. The CDR3 runs 14 residues. The CDR3 sequence is CSVPRSEGNTEAFF. CDR3 DNA: TGCAGCGTTCCCCGGAGTGAAGGGAACACTGAAGCTTTCTTT.

This clone was detected a few times. The CDR3 reads CASSLWGDDGYTF. The CDR3 DNA reads TGTGCCAGCAGCTTATGGGGGGATGATGGCTACACCTTC. V usage is TRBV7-9 and J usage is TRBJ1-2, with a tentative D call TRBD1 (5 bases). Germline V gives CDR1 SEHNR, CDR2 FQNEAQ (reference sequence). The length of the CDR3 is 13 residues. V shed 2 bases and J shed 6 bases, with 10 bases lying between them.

This chain uses TRBV19 with TRBJ2-7, with D tentatively TRBD1 (6 bases). The CDR3 is 15 residues long. Trimming pared 1 base from V and 3 bases from J, leaving 13 bases between. CDR1 is LNHDA, CDR2 SQIVND, per germline (reference sequence). In DNA form, the CDR3 reads TGTGCCAGTAGTATAGCGCCGGGCAGGGGCTACGAGCAGTACTTC. Its translation is CASSIAPGRGYEQYF.

Of note for this clone: The junction departs from the called germline gene at one end, perhaps through a read error. The chain joins TRBV7-7 to TRBJ2-2; TRBD2 matches at 10 bases. The CDR3 has 16 amino acids. Germline lookup yields CDR1 SSHAT and CDR2 FNYEAQ (reference sequence). In DNA form, the CDR3 reads TGTGCTAGCAGCTTTTCTAGCGGGAGGAACACCGGGGAGCTGTTTTTT. The encoded protein is CASSFSSGRNTGELFF.

This clone was picked up one time. The chain has TRBV28 and TRBJ1-1, with D unresolved. The V gene's germline CDR1 is MDHEN and CDR2 SYDVKM. V lost 6 bases, J lost 5 bases, and 10 bases lay in between. This CDR3 has 12 amino acids. Here the CDR3 reads CASSLRATEAFF. The CDR3 DNA follows: TGTGCCAGCAGCCTCAGAGCGACTGAAGCTTTCTTT.

This chain links TRBV5-1 with TRBJ1-2; 9 positions agree with TRBD1. The J segment lost 8 bases and the V segment lost 0 bases, leaving 8 bases of the junction unmatched. Germline CDR1 and CDR2: SGHRS and YFSETQ. This CDR3 is 15 amino acids long. This CDR3 is CASSLGRGDRDGYTF. The CDR3 nucleotides read TGCGCCAGCAGCTTGGGACGTGGGGACAGGGACGGCTACACCTTC.

The V gene is TRBV21-1, the J gene TRBJ2-3; the table assigns TRBD1, which was not confirmed against the DNA. TRBV21-1 is listed as a pseudogene. This CDR3 region has 16 residues. CDR3: CASIQPGTGGPDTQYF. The CDR3 DNA follows: TGTGCCAGCATCCAACCGGGGACAGGGGGTCCAGATACGCAGTATTTT.

In this sample, this clone turned up once. J is TRBJ2-1 and V is TRBV29-1; unclear D gene. The CDR3 sequence is 15 residues long. Germline CDR1 is SQVTM and CDR2 is ANQGSEA. Between the trimmed V and J ends, which lost 8 bases and 8 bases, there was a span of 25 bases. DNA for the CDR3: TGCAGCACAAATGCCCCGCCCCCGCCTCACCATGAGCAGTTCTTC. Its translation is CSTNAPPPPHHEQFF.

The chain couples TRBV7-2 to TRBJ1-5; D ambiguous. V shed 5 bases and J shed 9 bases, with 11 bases lying between them. Per germline, CDR1 SGHTA and CDR2 FQGNSA. The CDR3 runs 12 residues. CDR3 amino acids: CASSDSVMPQHF. The CDR3 DNA sequence: TGTGCCAGCAGCGACTCAGTGATGCCCCAGCATTTT.

With respect to this clone: The junction differs from germline at one of its ends, possibly a read error. The gene calls are TRBV29-1 and TRBJ1-5; D unresolved. From germline, CDR1 is SQVTM and CDR2 ANQGSEA. The CDR3 is made up of 13 amino acids. The CDR3 loop is CSVAGDSNQPQNF. The CDR3 DNA is TGCAGCGTTGCCGGGGATAGCAATCAGCCCCAGAATTTT.

V gene TRBV28 combines with J gene TRBJ1-5; maybe TRBD1 (6 bases). CDR3 length: 13 amino acids. CDR1 and CDR2 (germline): MDHEN, SYDVKM. Trimming removed 4 bases at V and 6 bases at J, with 10 bases between. The CDR3 loop reads CASSSGAGQPQHF. The CDR3 DNA sequence: TGTGCCAGCAGTTCAGGGGCCGGTCAGCCCCAGCATTTT.

The CDR3 DNA reads TGCGCCAGCAGCCAAGATGCGGGAGACTCCGAGCAGTACTTC. It translates to CASSQDAGDSEQYF. The chain recombines TRBV4-3 with TRBJ2-7, with TRBD2 identical over 7 bases. Germline CDR1 is LGHNA and CDR2 is YSLEER. V lost 0 bases to trimming and J lost 6 bases; unmatched junction nucleotides: 5. This CDR3 is 14 amino acids long.